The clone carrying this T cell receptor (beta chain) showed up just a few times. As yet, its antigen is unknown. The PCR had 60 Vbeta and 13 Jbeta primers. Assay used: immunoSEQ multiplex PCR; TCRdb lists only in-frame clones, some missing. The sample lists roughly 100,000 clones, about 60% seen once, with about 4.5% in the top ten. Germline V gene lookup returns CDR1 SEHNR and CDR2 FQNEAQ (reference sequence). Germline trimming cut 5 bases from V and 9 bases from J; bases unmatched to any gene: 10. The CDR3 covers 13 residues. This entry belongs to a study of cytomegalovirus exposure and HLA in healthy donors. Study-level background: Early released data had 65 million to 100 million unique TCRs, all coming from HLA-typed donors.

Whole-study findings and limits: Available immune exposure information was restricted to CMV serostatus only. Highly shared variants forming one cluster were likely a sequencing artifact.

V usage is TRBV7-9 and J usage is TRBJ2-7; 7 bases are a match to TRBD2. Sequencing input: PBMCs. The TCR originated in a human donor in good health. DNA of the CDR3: TGTGCCAGCAGCAGCGGGACCGACGTAGGGCAGTACTTC. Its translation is CASSSGTDVGQYF. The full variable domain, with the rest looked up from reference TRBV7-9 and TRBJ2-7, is DTGVSQNPRHKITKRGQNVTFRCDPISEHNRLYWYRQTLGQGPEFLTYFQNEAQLEKSRLLSDRFSAERPKGSFSTLEIQRTEQGDSAMYLCASSSGTDVGQYFGPGTRLTVT.